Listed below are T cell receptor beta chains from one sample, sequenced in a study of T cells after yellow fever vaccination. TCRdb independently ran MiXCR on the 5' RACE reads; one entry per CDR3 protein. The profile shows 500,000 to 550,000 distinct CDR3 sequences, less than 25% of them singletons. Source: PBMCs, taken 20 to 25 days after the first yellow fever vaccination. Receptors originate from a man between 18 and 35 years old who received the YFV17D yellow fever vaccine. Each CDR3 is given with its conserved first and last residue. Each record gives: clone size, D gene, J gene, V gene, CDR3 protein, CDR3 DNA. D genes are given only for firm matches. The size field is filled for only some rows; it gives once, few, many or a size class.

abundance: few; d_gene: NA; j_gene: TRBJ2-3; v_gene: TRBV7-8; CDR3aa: CASEGRITDTQYF; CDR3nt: TGTGCCAGCGAAGGACGGATCACAGATACGCAGTATTTT
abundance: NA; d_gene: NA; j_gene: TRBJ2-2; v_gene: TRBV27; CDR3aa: CASSLIDPGGELFF; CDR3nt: TGTGCCAGCAGCCTAATAGATCCGGGCGGGGAGCTGTTTTTT
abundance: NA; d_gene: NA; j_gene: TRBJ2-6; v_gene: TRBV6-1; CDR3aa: CASSVLSGANVLTF; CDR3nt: TGTGCCAGCAGCGTGTTGTCTGGGGCCAACGTCCTGACTTTC
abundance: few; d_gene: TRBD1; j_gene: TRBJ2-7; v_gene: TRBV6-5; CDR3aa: CASRDSGTDLGEQYF; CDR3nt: TGTGCCAGCAGAGACTCCGGGACAGACTTGGGGGAGCAGTACTTC
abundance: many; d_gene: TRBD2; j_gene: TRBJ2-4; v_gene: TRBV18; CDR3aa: CASSPLPPLLGGVAKNIQYF; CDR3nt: TGTGCCAGCTCACCACTCCCCCCTCTGTTGGGGGGGGTAGCCAAAAACATTCAGTACTTC
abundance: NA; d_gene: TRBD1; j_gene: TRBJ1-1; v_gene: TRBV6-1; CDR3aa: CASKEGAEDTEAFF; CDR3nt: TGTGCCAGCAAGGAGGGGGCGGAGGACACTGAAGCTTTCTTT
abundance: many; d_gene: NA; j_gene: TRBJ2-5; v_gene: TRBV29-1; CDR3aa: CSVEDRAGLGWTQYF; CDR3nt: TGCAGCGTTGAAGATAGGGCGGGCCTCGGGTGGACCCAGTACTTC
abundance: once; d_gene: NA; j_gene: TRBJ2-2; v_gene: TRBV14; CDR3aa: CASSQDQPGLSNTGELFF; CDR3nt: TGTGCCAGCAGCCAAGATCAACCGGGACTTTCGAACACCGGGGAGCTGTTTTTT
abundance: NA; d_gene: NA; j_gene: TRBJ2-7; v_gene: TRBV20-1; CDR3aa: CSARPAIGEQYF; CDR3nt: TGCAGTGCTAGACCCGCCATAGGCGAGCAGTACTTC
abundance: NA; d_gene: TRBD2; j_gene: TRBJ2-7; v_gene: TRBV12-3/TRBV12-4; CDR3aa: CASSLDTSGVYEQYF; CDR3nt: TGTGCCAGCAGTTTAGATACTAGCGGGGTATACGAGCAGTACTTC
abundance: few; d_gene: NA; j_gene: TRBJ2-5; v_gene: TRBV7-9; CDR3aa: CASSLGSGTQYF; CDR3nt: TGTGCCAGCAGCTTAGGGTCTGGGACCCAGTACTTC
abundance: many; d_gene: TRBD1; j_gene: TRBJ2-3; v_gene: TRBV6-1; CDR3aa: CASRPTGTGGDTQYF; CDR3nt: TGTGCCAGCAGACCTACCGGGACAGGGGGCGATACGCAGTATTTT
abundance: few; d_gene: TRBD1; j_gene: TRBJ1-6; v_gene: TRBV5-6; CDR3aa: CASSWDSSPLHF; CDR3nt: TGTGCCAGCAGCTGGGACAGTTCCCCCCTCCACTTT
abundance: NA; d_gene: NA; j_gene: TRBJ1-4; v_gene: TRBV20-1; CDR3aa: CSARDPGNEKLFF; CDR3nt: TGCAGTGCTAGAGATCCCGGCAATGAAAAACTGTTTTTT
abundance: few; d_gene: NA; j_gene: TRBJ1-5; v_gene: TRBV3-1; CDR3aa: CASSPRRGPNQPQHF; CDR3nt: TGTGCCAGCAGCCCCAGGCGGGGGCCAAATCAGCCCCAGCATTTT
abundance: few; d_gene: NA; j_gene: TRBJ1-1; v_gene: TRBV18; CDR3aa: CASSPEMGNTEAFF; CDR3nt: TGTGCCAGCTCCCCTGAAATGGGGAACACTGAAGCTTTCTTT
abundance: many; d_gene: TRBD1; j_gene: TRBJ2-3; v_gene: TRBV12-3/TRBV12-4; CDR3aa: CASSRRDRASTDTQYF; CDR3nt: TGTGCCAGCAGCCGTCGGGACAGGGCCAGCACAGATACGCAGTATTTT
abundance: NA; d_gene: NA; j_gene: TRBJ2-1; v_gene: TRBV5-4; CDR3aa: CASSQSITGTYNEQFF; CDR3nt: TGTGCCAGCAGCCAGAGTATAACCGGGACTTACAATGAGCAGTTCTTC
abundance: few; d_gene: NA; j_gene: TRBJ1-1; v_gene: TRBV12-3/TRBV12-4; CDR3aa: CASSTVMNTEAFF; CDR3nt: TGTGCCAGCAGCACTGTTATGAACACTGAAGCTTTCTTT
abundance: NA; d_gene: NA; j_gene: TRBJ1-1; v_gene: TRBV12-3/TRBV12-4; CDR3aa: CASSLEAGAPNTEAFF; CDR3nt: TGTGCCAGCAGTTTAGAGGCAGGAGCTCCGAACACTGAAGCTTTCTTT
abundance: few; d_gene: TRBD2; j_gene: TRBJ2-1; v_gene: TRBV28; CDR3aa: CASIAGGLFEQFF; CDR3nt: TGTGCCAGCATCGCGGGGGGGCTCTTCGAGCAGTTCTTC
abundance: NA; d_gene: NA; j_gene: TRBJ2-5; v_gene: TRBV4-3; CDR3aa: CASSQDPPSTGGETQYF; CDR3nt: TGCGCCAGCAGCCAAGATCCCCCTTCTACCGGGGGAGAGACCCAGTACTTC
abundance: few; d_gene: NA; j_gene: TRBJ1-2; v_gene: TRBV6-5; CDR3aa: CASTNPGNYNYGYTF; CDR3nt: TGTGCCAGCACCAACCCCGGCAACTACAACTATGGCTACACCTTC
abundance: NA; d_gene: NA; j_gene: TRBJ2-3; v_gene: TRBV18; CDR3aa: CATRRGEYSDTQYF; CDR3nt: TGTGCCACCCGCCGTGGGGAGTATTCAGATACGCAGTATTTT
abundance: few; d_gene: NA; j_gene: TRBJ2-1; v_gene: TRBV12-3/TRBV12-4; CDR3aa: CASSDRTLGGGNEQFF; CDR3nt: TGTGCCAGCAGTGACCGGACGTTAGGGGGGGGTAATGAGCAGTTCTTC
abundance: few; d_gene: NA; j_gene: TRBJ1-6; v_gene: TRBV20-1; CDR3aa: CSARDLSSYNSPLHF; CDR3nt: TGCAGTGCTAGAGATCTGAGCTCCTATAATTCACCCCTCCACTTT
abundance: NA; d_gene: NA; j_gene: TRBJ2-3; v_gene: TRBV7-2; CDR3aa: CASSLGSGRTDTQYF; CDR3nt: TGTGCCAGCAGCTTGGGTAGTGGCCGCACAGATACGCAGTATTTT
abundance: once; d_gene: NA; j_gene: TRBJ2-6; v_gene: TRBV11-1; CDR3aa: CASSSSLGANVLTF; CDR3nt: TGTGCCAGCAGCTCCTCCTTGGGGGCCAACGTCCTGACTTTC
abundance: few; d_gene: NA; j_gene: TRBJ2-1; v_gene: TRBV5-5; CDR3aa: CASSFEGDFLYNEQFF; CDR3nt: TGTGCCAGCAGCTTCGAGGGGGACTTTCTCTACAATGAGCAGTTCTTC
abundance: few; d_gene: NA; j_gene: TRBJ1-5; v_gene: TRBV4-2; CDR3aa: CASSQADRAYSNQPQHF; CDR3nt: TGTGCCAGCAGCCAAGCCGACAGAGCTTATAGCAATCAGCCCCAGCATTTT
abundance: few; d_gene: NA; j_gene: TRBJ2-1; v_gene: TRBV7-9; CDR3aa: CASSLSPGPNNEQFF; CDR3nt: TGTGCCAGCAGCTTAAGCCCGGGGCCGAACAATGAGCAGTTCTTC
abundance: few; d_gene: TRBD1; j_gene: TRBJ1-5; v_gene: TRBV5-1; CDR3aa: CASSLSSRDRGIQPQHF; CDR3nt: TGCGCCAGCAGCTTATCTAGCCGGGACAGGGGGATTCAGCCCCAGCATTTT
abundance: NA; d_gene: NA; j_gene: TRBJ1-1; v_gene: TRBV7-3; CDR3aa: CASSVSPLLGLNTEAFF; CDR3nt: TGTGCCAGCAGCGTATCCCCTCTGTTGGGTTTGAACACTGAAGCTTTCTTT
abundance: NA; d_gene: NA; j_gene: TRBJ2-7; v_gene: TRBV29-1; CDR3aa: CSVGSGNGYEQYF; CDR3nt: TGCAGCGTTGGTTCAGGGAATGGGTACGAGCAGTACTTC
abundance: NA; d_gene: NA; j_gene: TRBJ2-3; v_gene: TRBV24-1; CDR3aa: CATSDNSPGPTDTQYF; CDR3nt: TGTGCCACCAGTGACAATTCCCCGGGGCCGACAGATACGCAGTATTTT
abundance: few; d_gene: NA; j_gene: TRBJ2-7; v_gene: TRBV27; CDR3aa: CASSSGRYYEQYF; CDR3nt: TGTGCCAGCAGTTCGGGACGTTACTACGAGCAGTACTTC
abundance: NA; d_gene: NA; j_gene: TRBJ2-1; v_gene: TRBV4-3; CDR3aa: CASSQGYREFEQFF; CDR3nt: TGCGCCAGCAGCCAAGGCTACAGGGAGTTTGAGCAGTTCTTC
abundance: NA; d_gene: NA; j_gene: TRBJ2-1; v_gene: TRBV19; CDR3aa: CASTRSRGDNEQFF; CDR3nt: TGTGCCAGTACCCGGAGCAGGGGCGACAATGAGCAGTTCTTC
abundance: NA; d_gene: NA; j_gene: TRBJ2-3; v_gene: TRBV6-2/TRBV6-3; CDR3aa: CASSYSTQAGFGTDTQYF; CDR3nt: TGTGCCAGCAGTTACTCGACTCAGGCGGGGTTTGGCACAGATACGCAGTATTTT
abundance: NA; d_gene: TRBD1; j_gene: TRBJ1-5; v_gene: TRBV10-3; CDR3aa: CAIRATGGRQPQHF; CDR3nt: TGTGCCATCAGAGCTACAGGGGGGCGTCAGCCCCAGCATTTT
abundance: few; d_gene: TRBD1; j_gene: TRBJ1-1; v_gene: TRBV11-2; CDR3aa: CASSKRQGSNTEAFF; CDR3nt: TGTGCCAGCAGCAAGAGACAGGGATCTAACACTGAAGCTTTCTTT
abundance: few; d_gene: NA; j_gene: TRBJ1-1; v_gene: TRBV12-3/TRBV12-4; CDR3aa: CASSGQRRLGAFF; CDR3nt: TGTGCCAGCAGTGGTCAGAGGAGGTTAGGAGCTTTCTTT
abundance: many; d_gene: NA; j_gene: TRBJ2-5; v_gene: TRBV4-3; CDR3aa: CASSQDFLDGGTQYF; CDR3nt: TGCGCCAGCAGCCAAGATTTTCTGGACGGTGGGACCCAGTACTTC
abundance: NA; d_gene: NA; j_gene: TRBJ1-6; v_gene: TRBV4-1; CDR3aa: CASSQSRSNSPLHF; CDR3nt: TGCGCCAGCAGCCAATCCAGGAGTAATTCACCCCTCCACTTT
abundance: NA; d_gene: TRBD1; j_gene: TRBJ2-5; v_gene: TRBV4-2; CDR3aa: CASSQGPGQGDSRGQETQYF; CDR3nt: TGTGCCAGCAGCCAAGGACCGGGACAGGGGGATTCACGAGGGCAAGAGACCCAGTACTTC
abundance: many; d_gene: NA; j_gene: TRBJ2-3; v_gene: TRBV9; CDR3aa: CASSVGAGSGDTQYF; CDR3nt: TGTGCCAGCAGCGTAGGGGCGGGGTCCGGAGATACGCAGTATTTT
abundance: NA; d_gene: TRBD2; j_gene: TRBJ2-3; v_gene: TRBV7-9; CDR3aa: CASSYTSGGPDTQYF; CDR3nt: TGTGCCAGCAGCTATACTAGCGGGGGCCCAGATACGCAGTATTTT
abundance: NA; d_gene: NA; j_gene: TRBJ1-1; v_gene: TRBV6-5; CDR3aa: CASSFLISTEAFF; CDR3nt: TGTGCCAGCAGTTTCCTGATTTCCACTGAAGCTTTCTTT
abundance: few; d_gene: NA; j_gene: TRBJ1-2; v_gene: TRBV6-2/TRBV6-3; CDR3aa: CASSEGWSGYTF; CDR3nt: TGTGCCAGCAGTGAGGGATGGAGCGGCTACACCTTC
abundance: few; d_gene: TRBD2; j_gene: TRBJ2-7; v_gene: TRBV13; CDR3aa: CASSPGGTSGGPGAMLSYEQYF; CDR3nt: TGTGCCAGCAGCCCTGGTGGGACTAGCGGGGGGCCGGGTGCGATGCTCTCCTACGAGCAGTACTTC
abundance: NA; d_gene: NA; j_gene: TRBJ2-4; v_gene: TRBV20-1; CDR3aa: CSARDVTVLAKNIQYF; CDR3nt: TGCAGTGCTAGAGATGTCACGGTCCTAGCCAAAAACATTCAGTACTTC
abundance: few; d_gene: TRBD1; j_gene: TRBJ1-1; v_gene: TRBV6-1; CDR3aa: CASWGQGVAGEAFF; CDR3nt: TGTGCCAGTTGGGGACAGGGGGTGGCGGGTGAAGCTTTCTTT
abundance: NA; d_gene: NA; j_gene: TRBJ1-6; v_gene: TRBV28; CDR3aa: CASSVQGFSPLHF; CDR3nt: TGTGCCAGCAGTGTCCAGGGTTTTTCACCCCTCCACTTT
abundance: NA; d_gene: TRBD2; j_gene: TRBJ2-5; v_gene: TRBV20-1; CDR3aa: CSARRGRGGFETQYF; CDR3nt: TGCAGTGCTAGAAGGGGGCGGGGGGGTTTCGAGACCCAGTACTTC
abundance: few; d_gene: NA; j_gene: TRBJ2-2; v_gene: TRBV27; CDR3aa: CASSVLPSTSGELFF; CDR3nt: TGTGCCAGCAGCGTCCTACCGTCGACCTCCGGGGAGCTGTTTTTT